This T cell receptor beta chain was found in a study of control samples from healthy donors and cancer patients. V lost 1 base to trimming and J lost 2 bases, with 9 bases between them. Per germline, CDR1 LNHNV and CDR2 YYDKDF (reference sequence). The CDR3 contains 15 residues. Generated by immunoSEQ multiplex PCR, the TCRdb table keeps only in-frame clones and is missing some. The sample shows over 110,000 clones, around 90% of them seen only once. Source material: blood. The source is a man aged 25-45 years in good health. This chain uses TRBV15 with TRBJ1-5, with D tentatively TRBD1 (5 bases). For the CDR3, the DNA is TGTGCCACCAGCAGAGGTGGGGCAGGCAATCAGCCCCAGCATTTT. It translates to CATSRGGAGNQPQHF.